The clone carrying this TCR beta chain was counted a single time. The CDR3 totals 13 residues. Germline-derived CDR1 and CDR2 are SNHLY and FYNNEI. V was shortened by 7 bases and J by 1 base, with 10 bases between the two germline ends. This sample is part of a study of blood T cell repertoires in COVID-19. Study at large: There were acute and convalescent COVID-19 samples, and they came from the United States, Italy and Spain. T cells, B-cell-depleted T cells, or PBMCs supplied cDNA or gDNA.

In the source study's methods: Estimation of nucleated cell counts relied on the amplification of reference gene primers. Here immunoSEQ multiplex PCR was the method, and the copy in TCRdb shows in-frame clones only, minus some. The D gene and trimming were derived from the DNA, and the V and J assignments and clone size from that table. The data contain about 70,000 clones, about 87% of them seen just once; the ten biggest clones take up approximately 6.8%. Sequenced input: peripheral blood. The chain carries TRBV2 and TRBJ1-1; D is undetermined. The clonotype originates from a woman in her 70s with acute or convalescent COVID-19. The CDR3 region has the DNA TGTGCCAGCACGGACTTTCAGAACACTGAAGCTTTCTTT. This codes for CASTDFQNTEAFF.